Shown below are 25 T cell receptor beta chains from a single sample sequenced in a study of cytomegalovirus exposure and HLA in healthy donors (dated 2017 in TCRdb). Libraries were constructed by the immunoSEQ multiplex PCR assay. TCRdb took over this immuneACCESS table, retaining in-frame rearrangements with V and J assigned. Such tables are incomplete; in checked studies, under half of the missing clones stem from an unresolved V gene, and the remainder is unexplained. The sample table records 130,000 to 150,000 clones; roughly 89% of these occur just once. The ten largest clones capture approximately 10% of the sample. Sample: PBMCs. These receptors were obtained from a woman aged 18-35 years in good health and CMV-seropositive.

V and J are TRBV5-1 and TRBJ1-1; 11 bases line up with TRBD1. The CDR3 length is 14 residues. J gave up 6 bases and V 4 bases, and 5 bases lay outside the gene matches. From germline, CDR1 is SGHRS and CDR2 YFSETQ. CDR3 loop: CASSPGQGESEAFF. The CDR3 nucleotides are TGCGCCAGCAGCCCGGGACAGGGGGAGTCTGAAGCTTTCTTT.

This chain uses TRBV9 with TRBJ1-5; weak D call: TRBD1 (6 bases). The CDR3 totals 14 residues. In germline, CDR1 is SGDLS, CDR2 YYNGEE. V was pared by 0 bases and J by 7 bases, with 11 bases between. The CDR3, as DNA: TGTGCCAGCAGCGTAGATCCAGGGGTCCAGCCCCAGCATTTT. Residues: CASSVDPGVQPQHF.

The CDR3 loop reads CASRTSGTDTQYF. In DNA form, the CDR3 reads TGCGCCAGCAGGACTAGCGGCACAGATACGCAGTATTTT. The chain combines TRBV5-1 with TRBJ2-3, with TRBD2 matching over 8 bases. The V segment lost 5 bases and the J segment 1 base; nucleotides outside the gene matches: 0. The CDR3 runs 13 residues. The germline CDR1 and CDR2 sequences are SGHRS and YFSETQ.

J is TRBJ1-2 and V is TRBV5-1, with unresolved D. CDR1 SGHRS and CDR2 YFSETQ come from the germline V gene. V lost 2 bases to trimming and J lost 0 bases, with 8 bases between them. The CDR3 sequence is 14 residues long. CDR3 region: CASSFARTNYGYTF. In DNA form, the CDR3 reads TGCGCCAGCAGCTTTGCCAGGACTAACTATGGCTACACCTTC. Full variable domain (outside the CDR3, taken from reference TRBV5-1 and TRBJ1-2): KAGVTQTPRYLIKTRGQQVTLSCSPISGHRSVSWYQQTPGQGLQFLFEYFSETQRNKGNFPGRFSGRQFSNSRSEMNVSTLELGDSALYLCASSFARTNYGYTFGSGTRLTVV.

The J gene is TRBJ1-2, the V gene TRBV28, with 11 bases matching TRBD1. The CDR3 contains 17 residues. V was pared by 4 bases and J by 0 bases, with 7 bases of the junction left unmatched. The germline gives CDR1 MDHEN, CDR2 SYDVKM. CDR3 nucleotide sequence: TGTGCCAGCAGTTCGAGGGGGACAGGGGGATCTAACTATGGCTACACCTTC. It translates to CASSSRGTGGSNYGYTF.

For the CDR3, the DNA is TGTGCCAGCTCAGCGTCGCAAGAGACCCAGTACTTC. Protein sequence: CASSASQETQYF. This chain connects TRBV18 to TRBJ2-5, with unresolved D. Germline lookup yields CDR1 KGHSH and CDR2 LQKENI. V shed 5 bases and J shed 2 bases, with 6 bases lying between them. The CDR3 consists of 12 residues.

The rearrangement links TRBV2 to TRBJ2-2; 11 bases are shared with TRBD2. Germline V gene data show CDR1 as SNHLY and CDR2 as FYNNEI. The CDR3 has 16 residues. V trimming: 8 bases; J trimming: 5 bases; junction bases outside the gene matches: 10. The chain's CDR3 is CASGISGGADTGELFF. The CDR3 region has the DNA TGTGCCAGCGGTATTAGCGGGGGGGCGGATACCGGGGAGCTGTTTTTT.

The rearrangement uses TRBV27 and TRBJ1-6; D is unresolved. The CDR3 totals 16 residues. Germline CDR1 MNHEY, CDR2 SMNVEV (reference sequence). The germline V and J ends were trimmed by 2 bases and 6 bases, with 14 bases remaining between them. The CDR3 is CASSLVGGTFNSPLHF. The CDR3 nucleotides are TGTGCCAGCAGTTTAGTTGGTGGTACATTTAATTCACCCCTCCACTTT.

A few counts support this clone. J is TRBJ2-3 and V is TRBV6-4; the match to TRBD1 covers 9 bases. Trimming cost V 0 bases and J 5 bases; bases outside gene matches: 6. From germline, CDR1 is MRHNA and CDR2 SNTAGT. The CDR3 spans 16 residues. CDR3 loop: CASSDSGQGSVDTQYF. CDR3 in DNA: TGTGCCAGCAGTGACTCAGGACAGGGGAGTGTAGATACGCAGTATTTT.

CDR3 DNA sequence: TGCGCCAGCAGCCCCCAACAGGGAGATAACTATGGCTACACCTTC. The encoded protein is CASSPQQGDNYGYTF. The gene calls are TRBV4-1 and TRBJ1-2, with D perhaps TRBD1 (6 bases). In germline, CDR1 is MGHRA, CDR2 YSYEKL. Trimming took 4 bases from V and 1 from J, leaving 13 bases between them. This CDR3 is 15 amino acids long.

The CDR3: CSVPGQAGSGNTIYF. DNA of the CDR3: TGCAGCGTCCCCGGACAGGCCGGCTCTGGAAACACCATATATTTT. The chain recombines TRBV29-1 with TRBJ1-3, with 7 bases lining up with TRBD1. The germline gives CDR1 SQVTM, CDR2 ANQGSEA. The CDR3 is 15 amino acids. J lost 0 bases, V lost 6 bases, and 8 bases had no gene match.

CDR3 sequence: CASSWAAGDYTDTQYF. The DNA for the CDR3 is TGTGCCAGCAGCTGGGCCGCAGGGGACTACACAGATACGCAGTATTTT. This chain joins TRBV11-2 and TRBJ2-3, with a possible D match to TRBD2 (7 bases). V was clipped by 4 bases and J by 2 bases, with 16 bases between them. Germline CDR1 reads SGHAT; CDR2 reads FQNNGV. The CDR3 extends over 16 amino acids.

V and J are TRBV11-2 and TRBJ1-1; D is perhaps TRBD1 (5 bases). The CDR3 loop spans 13 amino acids. Germline CDR1 and CDR2: SGHAT and FQNNGV. Trimming shortened V by 3 bases and J by 10 bases, and 15 bases separated the two germline ends. In DNA form, the CDR3 reads TGTGCCAGCAGCTTCGGTGAAGTCGACAGAGCTTTCTTT. This codes for CASSFGEVDRAFF. The whole variable domain, filled in from reference TRBV11-2 and TRBJ1-1, reads EAGVAQSPRYKIIEKRQSVAFWCNPISGHATLYWYQQILGQGPKLLIQFQNNGVVDDSQLPKDRFSAERLKGVDSTLKIQPAKLEDSAVYLCASSFGEVDRAFFGQGTRLTVV.

This rearrangement joins TRBV30 to TRBJ2-2, with 7 positions matching TRBD1. Per germline, CDR1 GTSNPN and CDR2 SVGIG (reference sequence). CDR3 length: 13 amino acids. The V and J ends lost 4 bases and 1 base, in that order; junction bases with no gene match: 0. DNA for the CDR3: TGTGCCTGGACAGGGGGGAACACCGGGGAGCTGTTTTTT. It encodes CAWTGGNTGELFF.

This clone was seen a few times. The chain uses TRBV19 and TRBJ1-2; the D is unclear. V lost 1 base and J 1 base, leaving 4 bases between the germline ends. The V gene's germline CDR1 is LNHDA and CDR2 SQIVND (reference sequence). The CDR3 consists of 13 residues. Here the CDR3 DNA reads TGTGCCAGTAGTATAGGCGGTAACTATGGCTACACCTTC. This codes for CASSIGGNYGYTF.

This clone was recorded many times. The chain links TRBV6-1 to TRBJ2-7, with 7 bases identical to TRBD1. Germline loops: CDR1 MNHNS, CDR2 SASEGT. V shed 1 base, J shed 5 bases, and the junction held 2 bases outside the gene matches. There are 13 residues in the CDR3. In nucleotides, the CDR3 is TGTGCCAGCAGTGAAGGGGACAGAGACGAGCAGTACTTC. Its protein is CASSEGDRDEQYF.

The chain uses TRBV15 and TRBJ2-5; D gene unclear. The CDR3 loop spans 14 amino acids. Germline lookup yields CDR1 LNHNV and CDR2 YYDKDF (reference sequence). Trimming took 0 bases from V and 1 from J, leaving 6 bases between them. The CDR3 nucleotides are TGTGCCACCAGCAGAGACAGTCCCCAAGAGACCCAGTACTTC. Translation: CATSRDSPQETQYF.

The chain is built from TRBV2 and TRBJ1-1; D gene unclear. This CDR3 is 15 amino acids long. Germline CDR1 reads SNHLY; CDR2 reads FYNNEI. V dropped 1 base and J dropped 6 bases, with 15 bases sitting between them. CDR3 sequence: CASSEVEQNLAEAFF. The CDR3 bases are TGTGCCAGCAGTGAAGTAGAACAGAACCTGGCTGAAGCTTTCTTT.

The chain has TRBV27 and TRBJ1-1, with 8 bases that match TRBD1. The junction had 15 bases not matched to a gene; V was cut back by 3 bases and J by 6 bases. CDR3 size: 17 residues. Germline V gene sequence: CDR1 MNHEY, CDR2 SMNVEV (reference sequence). The CDR3 loop is CASSFYPDQGAGAEAFF. In DNA form, the CDR3 reads TGTGCCAGCAGTTTCTACCCTGACCAGGGGGCGGGGGCTGAAGCTTTCTTT.

V usage is TRBV4-1 and J usage is TRBJ1-6; maybe TRBD1 (6 bases). This CDR3 is 14 amino acids long. In germline, CDR1 is MGHRA, CDR2 YSYEKL. Deletions cut 7 bases from V and 7 bases from J, with 14 bases between. CDR3 bases: TGCGCCAGCAAACCGACAGGAGAAAATTCACCCCTCCACTTT. Amino acids: CASKPTGENSPLHF.

The V call is TRBV13, the J call TRBJ1-3, with a tentative D call TRBD1 (5 bases). The V end was cut by 5 bases, the J end by 4 bases, with 18 bases between. Germline V gene data show CDR1 as PRHDT and CDR2 as FYEKMQ (reference sequence). The CDR3 runs to 16 residues. The CDR3, as DNA: TGTGCCAGCAGCCCAGTAGGCCAAGGGGCCGGAAACACCATATATTTT. Translation: CASSPVGQGAGNTIYF.

The rearrangement uses TRBV9 and TRBJ2-3; D possibly corresponds to TRBD2 (5 bases). The CDR3 contains 15 residues. CDR1 and CDR2 from the germline V gene are SGDLS and YYNGEE. V was shortened by 0 bases and J by 0 bases, with 8 bases between the two germline ends. The CDR3 DNA follows: TGTGCCAGCAGCGTAGGCGGGTTTAGCACAGATACGCAGTATTTT. This encodes CASSVGGFSTDTQYF.

The chain is built from TRBV7-2 and TRBJ1-3, with D unresolved. Germline V gives CDR1 SGHTA, CDR2 FQGNSA. V was shortened by 3 bases and J by 1 base, with 4 bases between the two germline ends. The length of the CDR3 is 13 residues. In nucleotides, the CDR3 is TGTGCCAGCAGCTTCCCTTCTGGAAACACCATATATTTT. It translates to CASSFPSGNTIYF.

The chain has TRBV28 and TRBJ2-1; 11 bases agree with TRBD1. The germline V gene encodes CDR1 MDHEN and CDR2 SYDVKM. The J segment lost 8 bases and the V segment lost 5 bases, leaving 5 bases of the junction unmatched. CDR3 length: 14 amino acids. CDR3 region: CASSPDRGQDEQFF. CDR3 bases: TGTGCCAGCAGTCCGGACAGGGGGCAAGATGAGCAGTTCTTC.

This sequence joins TRBV18 and TRBJ2-2; D may be TRBD1 (5 bases). The CDR3 covers 15 residues. Germline V CDR1 and CDR2: KGHSH, LQKENI. V was shortened by 2 bases and J by 3 bases, with 10 bases between the two germline ends. The CDR3: CASSPRQTHTGELFF. DNA of the CDR3: TGTGCCAGCTCACCAAGACAGACCCACACCGGGGAGCTGTTTTTT.